Reported below is one T cell receptor (beta chain). This sample was taken from a study of blood T cell repertoires in COVID-19. Study context: PBMCs, B-cell-depleted T cells, or T cells provided the cDNA or gDNA that made up the material.

Germline V gene data show CDR1 as MNHEY and CDR2 as SMNVEV (reference sequence). This CDR3 has 16 residues. After removal of 5 bases from V and 1 base from J, the junction contained 6 bases not matched to a gene. Libraries were prepared by immunoSEQ multiplex PCR; TCRdb keeps only in-frame clonotypes and omits some of them. The sample has fewer than 300,000 clones; about 89% are singletons. The chain carries TRBV27 and TRBJ2-4; 9 bases are a match to TRBD1. The receptor was derived from a man aged 40-49 years who had recovered from COVID-19. The sequenced sample was peripheral blood. CDR3 loop: CASSLGTGRAKNIQYF. CDR3 coding DNA: TGTGCCAGCAGTCTAGGGACAGGGCGGGCCAAAAACATTCAGTACTTC.